These 3 T cell receptor beta chains came from one sample sequenced in a study of CD8 T cells in Susac syndrome. RNA in amounts of about 0.45 to 1 ug was reverse transcribed with random hexamers. One entry per CDR3 protein, called by TCRdb with MiXCR from the immunoSEQ multiplex PCR reads. The data contain about 110,000 distinct CDR3 sequences, about 96% of them singletons. The sample consisted of CD4+ T cells from PBMCs. All receptors come from a human donor in good health.

This chain joins TRBV25-1 and TRBJ2-5, with 9 bases aligning to TRBD1. Germline-derived CDR1 and CDR2 are MGHDK and SYGVNS. This CDR3 has 14 residues. V was clipped by 5 bases and J by 5 bases; unmatched bases: 6. Here the CDR3 reads CASSPRTGDETQYF. As DNA, the CDR3 is TGTGCCAGCAGTCCGCGGACAGGGGATGAGACCCAGTACTTC.

The chain uses TRBV20-1 and TRBJ2-5; D is perhaps TRBD1 (5 bases). CDR3 length equals 14 residues. Per germline, CDR1 DFQATT and CDR2 SNEGSKA (reference sequence). Trimming took off 5 bases at V and 4 bases at J, with 17 bases between the two ends. CDR3 region: CSARPVEGVETQYF. The CDR3 bases are TGCAGTGCTCGTCCGGTTGAAGGGGTAGAGACCCAGTACTTC.

The chain carries TRBV5-1 and TRBJ2-2, with 9 bases that match TRBD1. V shed 4 bases, J shed 7 bases, and the junction held 5 bases outside the gene matches. CDR1 is SGHRS, CDR2 YFSETQ, per germline. The CDR3 runs to 14 residues. Here the CDR3 DNA reads TGCGCCAGCAGCCTGACAGGGGGTAACGGGGAGCTGTTTTTT. It is translated as CASSLTGGNGELFF.